The entry that follows covers one T cell receptor (beta chain) sequence. What it binds is unknown. The treatment is: over 15 received Ad26.COV2.S at low or high dose, single or two shots; five or six received placebo; per-sample allocation not given. Sampling was performed 63 days after the first vaccine or placebo injection. The study used a vaccine consisting of an Ad26 vector that expressed Wuhan-strain SARS-CoV-2 spike. This CDR3 is 14 amino acids long. Trimming took 5 bases from V and 1 from J; bases not matched to a gene: 1. In germline, CDR1 is KGHDR, CDR2 SFDVKD. Repertoires were generated with immunoSEQ multiplex PCR, while TCRdb's copy carries only in-frame clones and drops some. The data contain some 340,000 clones, about 82% of them singletons. The data originate from a study of Ad26.COV2.S vaccination and SARS-CoV-2 variants. On the study more broadly: The study gave Ad26.COV2.S intramuscularly, once or twice 56 days apart.

Findings and caveats of the study: Placebo recipients showed lower spike-specific TCR breadth than vaccinees.

This chain joins TRBV24-1 and TRBJ1-5; the match to TRBD1 covers 7 bases. Sequences were derived from peripheral blood, sampled in a trial of Ad26.COV2.S vaccine versus placebo. The receptor comes from a person aged 18 to 65 who received the Ad26.COV2.S COVID-19 vaccine or a placebo. The CDR3 is CATSGTGSNQPQHF. CDR3 sequence (DNA): TGTGCCACCAGTGGGACAGGCAGCAATCAGCCCCAGCATTTT.